Sequencing of this TCR beta chain was carried out in a study of blood T cells in healthy people across ages. Combining a sample-barcoded 5' primer with a J-beta primer mix, a second PCR ran for roughly 6 to 11 cycles. In TCRdb, the 5' RACE reads were re-called with MiXCR into one record per CDR3 protein. Of fewer than 2,000,000 distinct CDR3 sequences detected, about 31% appear once; the ten largest clones hold around 11%. Germline values: CDR1 SEHNR, CDR2 FQNEAQ (reference sequence). Trimming pared 3 bases from V and 1 base from J, leaving 12 bases between. The CDR3 is 15 residues long. This receptor was obtained from a woman aged 30 to 39 in good health. The sample comprised blood. This rearrangement joins TRBV7-9 to TRBJ1-1; D ambiguous. CDR3 in amino acids: CASSLDGRKNTEAFF. CDR3 DNA: TGTGCCAGCAGCTTGGACGGACGGAAGAACACTGAAGCTTTCTTT.